The rows below give T cell receptor beta chains drawn from one sample of a study of blood T cell repertoires in COVID-19. Sequenced by immunoSEQ multiplex PCR; TCRdb stores in-frame clones only, minus some. The sample consists of 120,000 to 150,000 clones, 84% of them appearing once. Sequencing input: peripheral blood. Receptors originate from a human donor in a cohort sampled during active COVID-19. Each CDR3 is given with its conserved first and last residue. The D gene is left open where the match is weak. Clone sizes are given selectively: once, few, many, or a class where the clone is expanded.

abundance: NA; j_gene: TRBJ2-3; d_gene: TRBD2; v_gene: TRBV3-1/TRBV3-2; CDR3aa: CASSHLTSGGASDTQYF; CDR3nt: TGTGCCAGCAGCCACCTGACTAGCGGGGGGGCCTCGGATACGCAGTATTTT
abundance: once; j_gene: TRBJ2-5; d_gene: TRBD2; v_gene: TRBV5-4; CDR3aa: CASSMRTSGETQYF; CDR3nt: TGTGCCAGCAGCATGAGGACTAGCGGAGAGACCCAGTACTTC
abundance: NA; j_gene: TRBJ2-6; d_gene: NA; v_gene: TRBV6-6; CDR3aa: CASSYPPRGANVLTF; CDR3nt: TGTGCCAGCAGTTACCCCCCTAGGGGGGCCAACGTCCTGACTTTC
abundance: NA; j_gene: TRBJ2-7; d_gene: NA; v_gene: TRBV7-9; CDR3aa: CASSPTGNNEQYF; CDR3nt: TGTGCCAGCAGCCCCACAGGGAACAACGAGCAGTACTTC
abundance: NA; j_gene: TRBJ1-2; d_gene: NA; v_gene: TRBV6-6; CDR3aa: CASRSLGDGYTF; CDR3nt: TGTGCCAGCAGGAGTCTCGGGGATGGCTACACCTTC
abundance: NA; j_gene: TRBJ1-2; d_gene: TRBD1; v_gene: TRBV28; CDR3aa: CASSSQGVYGYTF; CDR3nt: TGTGCCAGCAGTTCACAGGGGGTCTATGGCTACACCTTC
abundance: NA; j_gene: TRBJ1-1; d_gene: TRBD1; v_gene: TRBV18; CDR3aa: CASSRDRGAAFF; CDR3nt: TGTGCCAGCTCTCGGGACAGGGGGGCGGCTTTCTTT
abundance: NA; j_gene: TRBJ2-7; d_gene: TRBD1; v_gene: TRBV12-5; CDR3aa: CASGSRDRDYYEQYF; CDR3nt: TGTGCTAGTGGTTCCCGGGACAGGGACTACTACGAGCAGTACTTC
abundance: NA; j_gene: TRBJ1-3; d_gene: TRBD1; v_gene: TRBV5-5; CDR3aa: CASSTGQGASGNTIYF; CDR3nt: TGTGCCAGCAGCACCGGACAGGGGGCGAGTGGAAACACCATATATTTT
abundance: NA; j_gene: TRBJ2-2; d_gene: TRBD1; v_gene: TRBV6-2/TRBV6-3; CDR3aa: CASSPPGQGASGELFF; CDR3nt: TGTGCCAGCAGCCCTCCGGGACAGGGGGCTAGCGGGGAGCTGTTTTTT
abundance: NA; j_gene: TRBJ2-7; d_gene: TRBD2; v_gene: TRBV3-1/TRBV3-2; CDR3aa: CASSRTSGGSYEQYF; CDR3nt: TGTGCCAGCAGCCGAACTAGCGGGGGCTCCTACGAGCAGTACTTC
abundance: once; j_gene: TRBJ2-3; d_gene: NA; v_gene: TRBV10-3; CDR3aa: CAISGAGAADTQYF; CDR3nt: TGTGCCATCAGTGGGGCAGGGGCAGCAGATACGCAGTATTTT
abundance: NA; j_gene: TRBJ1-1; d_gene: NA; v_gene: TRBV10-3; CDR3aa: CAISEYSQNTEAFF; CDR3nt: TGTGCCATCAGTGAGTACTCTCAGAACACTGAAGCTTTCTTT
abundance: once; j_gene: TRBJ1-6; d_gene: NA; v_gene: TRBV18; CDR3aa: CASSRGGDGSPLHF; CDR3nt: TGTGCCAGCTCCCGCGGGGGGGACGGTTCACCCCTCCACTTT
abundance: NA; j_gene: TRBJ1-1; d_gene: TRBD1; v_gene: TRBV5-1; CDR3aa: CASSLVGQGGITEAFF; CDR3nt: TGCGCCAGCAGCTTGGTCGGACAGGGAGGGATCACTGAAGCTTTCTTT
abundance: NA; j_gene: TRBJ1-5; d_gene: NA; v_gene: TRBV6-5; CDR3aa: CASIPSTRRGEPQHF; CDR3nt: TGTGCCAGCATTCCATCGACACGACGCGGGGAGCCCCAGCATTTT
abundance: once; j_gene: TRBJ2-7; d_gene: NA; v_gene: TRBV6-2/TRBV6-3; CDR3aa: CASSLQGGPYEQYF; CDR3nt: TGTGCCAGCAGCCTCCAAGGGGGTCCCTACGAGCAGTACTTC
abundance: NA; j_gene: TRBJ2-2; d_gene: TRBD1; v_gene: TRBV2; CDR3aa: CASSNLQGTGELFF; CDR3nt: TGTGCCAGCAGTAATTTACAGGGGACCGGGGAGCTGTTTTTT
abundance: NA; j_gene: TRBJ2-1; d_gene: NA; v_gene: TRBV29-1; CDR3aa: CSVPPDFGSNEQFF; CDR3nt: TGCAGCGTTCCCCCCGATTTCGGGTCCAATGAGCAGTTCTTC
abundance: NA; j_gene: TRBJ1-2; d_gene: NA; v_gene: TRBV5-4; CDR3aa: CASSLGGSYGYTF; CDR3nt: TGTGCCAGCAGCTTGGGCGGGAGTTATGGCTACACCTTC
abundance: NA; j_gene: TRBJ2-3; d_gene: NA; v_gene: TRBV5-1; CDR3aa: CASSRQGPSSTDTQYF; CDR3nt: TGCGCCAGCAGCCGCCAGGGGCCCTCTAGCACAGATACGCAGTATTTT
abundance: NA; j_gene: TRBJ1-6; d_gene: NA; v_gene: TRBV27; CDR3aa: CASSRQNSPLHF; CDR3nt: TGTGCCAGCAGCCGACAGAATTCACCCCTCCACTTT
abundance: NA; j_gene: TRBJ2-7; d_gene: TRBD1; v_gene: TRBV12-3/TRBV12-4; CDR3aa: CASSRTGRYEQYF; CDR3nt: TGTGCCAGCAGTCGGACAGGGAGATACGAGCAGTACTTC
abundance: once; j_gene: TRBJ2-7; d_gene: NA; v_gene: TRBV12-3/TRBV12-4; CDR3aa: CASRTTGQQYF; CDR3nt: TGTGCCAGCAGAACAACAGGGCAGCAGTACTTC
abundance: NA; j_gene: TRBJ1-1; d_gene: NA; v_gene: TRBV7-6; CDR3aa: CASSPRDGMNTEAFF; CDR3nt: TGTGCCAGCAGCCCGCGGGACGGTATGAACACTGAAGCTTTCTTT
abundance: NA; j_gene: TRBJ1-1; d_gene: NA; v_gene: TRBV6-5; CDR3aa: CASTIQGNTEAFF; CDR3nt: TGTGCCAGCACTATACAGGGTAACACTGAAGCTTTCTTT
abundance: NA; j_gene: TRBJ2-3; d_gene: NA; v_gene: TRBV4-3; CDR3aa: CASSQEERTDTQYF; CDR3nt: TGCGCCAGCAGCCAAGAAGAGAGAACAGATACGCAGTATTTT
abundance: once; j_gene: TRBJ2-2; d_gene: TRBD2; v_gene: TRBV12-3/TRBV12-4; CDR3aa: CASSRGGTGELFF; CDR3nt: TGTGCCAGCAGTCGGGGGGGGACCGGGGAGCTGTTTTTT